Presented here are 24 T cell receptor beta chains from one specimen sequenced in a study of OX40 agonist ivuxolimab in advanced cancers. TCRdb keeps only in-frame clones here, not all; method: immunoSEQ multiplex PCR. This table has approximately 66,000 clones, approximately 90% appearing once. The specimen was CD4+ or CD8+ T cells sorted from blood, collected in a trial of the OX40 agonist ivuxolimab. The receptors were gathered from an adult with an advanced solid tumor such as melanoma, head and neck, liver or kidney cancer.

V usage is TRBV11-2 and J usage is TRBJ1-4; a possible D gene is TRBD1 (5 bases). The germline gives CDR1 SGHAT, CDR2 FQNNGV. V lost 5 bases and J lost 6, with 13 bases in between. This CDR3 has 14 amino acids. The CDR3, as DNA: TGTGCCAGCAGCCGGCAGGGAGGGGATGAAAAACTGTTTTTT. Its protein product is CASSRQGGDEKLFF. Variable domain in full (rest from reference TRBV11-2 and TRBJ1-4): EAGVAQSPRYKIIEKRQSVAFWCNPISGHATLYWYQQILGQGPKLLIQFQNNGVVDDSQLPKDRFSAERLKGVDSTLKIQPAKLEDSAVYLCASSRQGGDEKLFFGSGTQLSVL.

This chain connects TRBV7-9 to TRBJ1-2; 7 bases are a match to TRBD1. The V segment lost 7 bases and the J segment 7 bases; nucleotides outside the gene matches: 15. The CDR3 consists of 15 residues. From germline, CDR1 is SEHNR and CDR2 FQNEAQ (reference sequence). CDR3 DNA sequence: TGTGCCAGCAACTTGGATCGACGACAGGGCGGTGGCTACACCTTC. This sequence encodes CASNLDRRQGGGYTF.

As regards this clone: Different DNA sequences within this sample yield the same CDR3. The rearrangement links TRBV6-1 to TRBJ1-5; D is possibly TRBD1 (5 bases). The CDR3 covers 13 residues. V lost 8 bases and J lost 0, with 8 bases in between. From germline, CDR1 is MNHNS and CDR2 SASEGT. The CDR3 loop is CASRDVSNQPQHF. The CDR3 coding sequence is TGTGCCAGCCGGGACGTTAGCAATCAGCCCCAGCATTTT.

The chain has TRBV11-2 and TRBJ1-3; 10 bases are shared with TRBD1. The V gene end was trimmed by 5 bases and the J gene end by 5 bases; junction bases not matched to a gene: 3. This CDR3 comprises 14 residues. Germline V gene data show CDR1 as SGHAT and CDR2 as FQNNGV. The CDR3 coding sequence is TGTGCCAGCAGCCGGACAGGGGGGAGAAACACCATATATTTT. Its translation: CASSRTGGRNTIYF.

CDR3 sequence (DNA): TGTGCCAGCAGGTCCCGGGACACCGGGGAGCTGTTTTTT. Its translation is CASRSRDTGELFF. This rearrangement joins TRBV6-1 to TRBJ2-2; D gene unclear. The CDR3 is 13 amino acids. With 6 bases removed from V and 3 bases from J, the gap between germline ends came to 8 bases. Germline CDR1 is MNHNS and CDR2 is SASEGT.

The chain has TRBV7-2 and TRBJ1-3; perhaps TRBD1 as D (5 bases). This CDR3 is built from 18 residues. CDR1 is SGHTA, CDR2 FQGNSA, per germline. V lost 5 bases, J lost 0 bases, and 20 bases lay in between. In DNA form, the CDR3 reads TGTGCCAGCAGCCAGGAGAAGGTGGGGGTAGCCTCTGGAAACACCATATATTTT. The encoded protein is CASSQEKVGVASGNTIYF.

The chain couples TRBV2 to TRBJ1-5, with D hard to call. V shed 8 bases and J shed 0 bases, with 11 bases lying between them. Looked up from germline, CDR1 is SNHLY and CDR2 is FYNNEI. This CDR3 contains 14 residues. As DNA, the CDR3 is TGTGCCAGCGGCCAGAGGATTAGCAATCAGCCCCAGCATTTT. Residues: CASGQRISNQPQHF.

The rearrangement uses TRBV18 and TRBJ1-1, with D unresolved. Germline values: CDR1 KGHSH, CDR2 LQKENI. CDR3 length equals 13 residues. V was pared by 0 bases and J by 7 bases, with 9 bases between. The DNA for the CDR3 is TGTGCCAGCTCACCACCGGGCCGGGGTGAAGCTTTCTTT. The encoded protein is CASSPPGRGEAFF.

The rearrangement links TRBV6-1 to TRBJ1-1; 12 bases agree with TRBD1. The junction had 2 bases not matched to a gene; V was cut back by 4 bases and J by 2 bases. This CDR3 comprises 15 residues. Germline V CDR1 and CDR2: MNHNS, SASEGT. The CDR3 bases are TGTGCCAGCAGTGGGGGGACAGGGGGCAACACTGAAGCTTTCTTT. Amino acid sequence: CASSGGTGGNTEAFF.

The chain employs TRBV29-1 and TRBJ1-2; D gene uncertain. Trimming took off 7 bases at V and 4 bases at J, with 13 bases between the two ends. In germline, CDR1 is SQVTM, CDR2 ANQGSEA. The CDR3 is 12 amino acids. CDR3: CSGGLRGYGYTF. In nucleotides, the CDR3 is TGCAGCGGCGGACTACGTGGCTATGGCTACACCTTC.

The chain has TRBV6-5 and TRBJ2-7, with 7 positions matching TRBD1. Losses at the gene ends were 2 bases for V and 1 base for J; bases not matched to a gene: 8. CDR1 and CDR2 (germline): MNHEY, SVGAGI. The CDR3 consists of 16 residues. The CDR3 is CASSYGIATGSYEQYF. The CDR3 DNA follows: TGTGCCAGCAGTTACGGGATTGCGACAGGGTCCTACGAGCAGTACTTC.

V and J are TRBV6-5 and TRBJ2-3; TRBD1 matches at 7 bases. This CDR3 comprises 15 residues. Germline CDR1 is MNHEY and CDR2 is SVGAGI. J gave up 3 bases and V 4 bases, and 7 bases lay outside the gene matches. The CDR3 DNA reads TGTGCCAGCAGTTCTACGACGGACAGGACAGATACGCAGTATTTT. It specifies CASSSTTDRTDTQYF.

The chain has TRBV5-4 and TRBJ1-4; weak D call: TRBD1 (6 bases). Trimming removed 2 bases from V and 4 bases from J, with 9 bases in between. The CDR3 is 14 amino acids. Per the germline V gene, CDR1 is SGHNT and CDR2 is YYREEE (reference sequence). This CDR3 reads CASSFRTDNEKLFF. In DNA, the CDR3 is TGTGCCAGCAGCTTCAGGACAGATAATGAAAAACTGTTTTTT.

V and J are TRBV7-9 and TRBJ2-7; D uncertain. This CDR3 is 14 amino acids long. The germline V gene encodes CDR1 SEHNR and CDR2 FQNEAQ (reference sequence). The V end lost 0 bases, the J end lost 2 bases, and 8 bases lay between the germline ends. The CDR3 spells CASSLAGWTYEQYF. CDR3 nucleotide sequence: TGTGCCAGCAGCTTAGCAGGGTGGACCTACGAGCAGTACTTC.

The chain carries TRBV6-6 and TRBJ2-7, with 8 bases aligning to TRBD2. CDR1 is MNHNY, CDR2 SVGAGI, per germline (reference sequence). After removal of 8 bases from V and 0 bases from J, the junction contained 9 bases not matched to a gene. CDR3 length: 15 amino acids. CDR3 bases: TGTGCCAGCGCGCGGGGGGCCGAGAGCTCCTACGAGCAGTACTTC. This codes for CASARGAESSYEQYF.

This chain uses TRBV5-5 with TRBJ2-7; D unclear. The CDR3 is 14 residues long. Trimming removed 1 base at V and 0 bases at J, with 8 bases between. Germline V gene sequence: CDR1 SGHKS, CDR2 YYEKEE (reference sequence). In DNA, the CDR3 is TGTGCCAGCAGCTTGTGGGTTTCCTCCTACGAGCAGTACTTC. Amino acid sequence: CASSLWVSSYEQYF.

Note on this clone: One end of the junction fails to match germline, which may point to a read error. CDR3 sequence (DNA): TGTGCCAGCTCACCACCGCTAGCGGGGGCCCAGGTCTTC. This translates into CASSPPLAGAQVF. The V and J genes are TRBV18 and TRBJ2-1, with TRBD2 matching over 10 bases. Germline lookup yields CDR1 KGHSH and CDR2 LQKENI. This CDR3 contains 13 residues.

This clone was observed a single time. This chain's CDR3 is CASKTSGGRETQYF. For the CDR3, the DNA is TGTGCCAGTAAGACTAGCGGGGGGCGAGAGACCCAGTACTTC. The V call is TRBV19, the J call TRBJ2-5; 13 positions match TRBD2. The CDR3 is 14 residues long. With 7 bases clipped from V and 4 bases from J, the junction kept 3 bases outside the gene matches. Germline lookup yields CDR1 LNHDA and CDR2 SQIVND (reference sequence).

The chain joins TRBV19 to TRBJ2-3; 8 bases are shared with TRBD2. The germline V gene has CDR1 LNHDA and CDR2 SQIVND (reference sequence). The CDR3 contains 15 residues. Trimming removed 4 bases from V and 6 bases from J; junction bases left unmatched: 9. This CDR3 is CASSTERGHPDTQYF. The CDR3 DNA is TGTGCCAGTAGTACTGAGCGGGGGCACCCCGATACGCAGTATTTT.

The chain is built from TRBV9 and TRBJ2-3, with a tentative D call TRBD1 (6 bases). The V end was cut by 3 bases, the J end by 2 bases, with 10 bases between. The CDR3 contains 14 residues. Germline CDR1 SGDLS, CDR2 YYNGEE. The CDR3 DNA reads TGTGCCAGCAGCGAGACAGGACACACAGATACGCAGTATTTT. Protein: CASSETGHTDTQYF.

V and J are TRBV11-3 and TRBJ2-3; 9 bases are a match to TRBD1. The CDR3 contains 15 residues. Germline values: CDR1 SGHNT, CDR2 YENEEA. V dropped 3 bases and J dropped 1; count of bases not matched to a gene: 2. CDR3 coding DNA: TGTGCCAGCAGCTTGGGACAGGGCGGCACAGATACGCAGTATTTT. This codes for CASSLGQGGTDTQYF.

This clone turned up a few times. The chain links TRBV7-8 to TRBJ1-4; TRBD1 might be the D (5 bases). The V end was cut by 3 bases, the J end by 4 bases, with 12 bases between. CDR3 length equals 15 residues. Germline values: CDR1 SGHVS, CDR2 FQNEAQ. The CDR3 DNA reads TGTGCCAGCAGCTTTATGGGGCAGATTAATGAAAAACTGTTTTTT. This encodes CASSFMGQINEKLFF. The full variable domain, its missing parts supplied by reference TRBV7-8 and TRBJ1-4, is GAGVSQSPRYKVAKRGQDVALRCDPISGHVSLFWYQQALGQGPEFLTYFQNEAQLDKSGLPSDRFFAERPEGSVSTLKIQRTQQEDSAVYLCASSFMGQINEKLFFGSGTQLSVL.

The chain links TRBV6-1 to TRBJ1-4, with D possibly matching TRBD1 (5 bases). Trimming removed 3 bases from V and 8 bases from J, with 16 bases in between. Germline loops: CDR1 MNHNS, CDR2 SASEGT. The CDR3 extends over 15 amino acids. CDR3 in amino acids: CASSEPGTRAEKLFF. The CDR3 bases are TGTGCCAGCAGTGAGCCCGGGACGAGGGCCGAAAAACTGTTTTTT.

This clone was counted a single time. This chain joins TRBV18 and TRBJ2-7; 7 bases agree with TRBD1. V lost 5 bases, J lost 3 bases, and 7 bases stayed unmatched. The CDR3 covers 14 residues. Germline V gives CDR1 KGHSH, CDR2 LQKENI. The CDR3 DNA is TGTGCCAGCTCAACGACAGGGCGAAGCTACGAGCAGTACTTC. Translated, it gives CASSTTGRSYEQYF.